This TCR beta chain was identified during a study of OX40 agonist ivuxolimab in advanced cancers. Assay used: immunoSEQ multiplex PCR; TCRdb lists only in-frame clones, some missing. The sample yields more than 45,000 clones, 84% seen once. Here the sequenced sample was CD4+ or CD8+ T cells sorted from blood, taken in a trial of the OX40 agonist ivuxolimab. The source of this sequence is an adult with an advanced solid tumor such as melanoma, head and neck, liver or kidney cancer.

CDR3 nucleotide sequence: TGTGCCAGCAGCTTAGAAGGAGGGGGAGGGGCCAACGTCCTGACTTTC. Translating gives CASSLEGGGGANVLTF. This chain uses TRBV11-2 with TRBJ2-6, with D tentatively TRBD1 or TRBD2 (6 bases each). CDR1 and CDR2 (germline): SGHAT, FQNNGV. Trimming stripped 0 bases from V and 4 bases from J, with 10 bases between. The CDR3 consists of 16 residues.